Reported below is one TCR beta chain. What it recognizes is unknown. 60 Vbeta and 13 Jbeta primers were used in PCR. TCRdb keeps only in-frame clones here, not all; method: immunoSEQ multiplex PCR. The sample holds tens of thousands of clones. The data were taken from a study of cytomegalovirus exposure and HLA in healthy donors. General study findings and limits: About 180 TCR beta chains were listed as cytomegalovirus-associated. TCR beta sequences reportedly predicted most subjects' HLA-A and HLA-B alleles accurately.

The V gene end was trimmed by 0 bases and the J gene end by 2 bases; junction bases not matched to a gene: 7. Germline assignment: CDR1 SGDLS and CDR2 YYNGEE. This CDR3 contains 18 residues. The source material was PBMCs. The source of this sequence is a man in his forties in good health and CMV-seronegative. This sequence joins TRBV9 and TRBJ2-3; 12 bases are a match to TRBD2. The CDR3 nucleotides read TGTGCCAGCAGCGTAGGATCTCTAGCGGGGGGGGCCACAGATACGCAGTATTTT. Translation gives CASSVGSLAGGATDTQYF.